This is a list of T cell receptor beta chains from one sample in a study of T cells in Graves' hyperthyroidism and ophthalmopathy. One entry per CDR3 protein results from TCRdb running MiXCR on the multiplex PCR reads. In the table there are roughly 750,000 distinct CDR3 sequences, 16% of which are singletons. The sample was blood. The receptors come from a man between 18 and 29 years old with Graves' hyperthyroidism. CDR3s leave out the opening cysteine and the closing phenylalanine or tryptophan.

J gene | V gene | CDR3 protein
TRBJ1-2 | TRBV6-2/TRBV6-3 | ASSYAGNGYT
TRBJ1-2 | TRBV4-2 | ASSQGQEAYGYT
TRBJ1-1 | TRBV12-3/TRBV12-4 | ASILSRGNTEAF
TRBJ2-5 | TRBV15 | ATSRTGTVQETQY
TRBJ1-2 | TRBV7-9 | ASSPTGLMNGYT
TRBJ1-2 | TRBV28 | ASSPQGPYGYT
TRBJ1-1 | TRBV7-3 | ASSLARERNTEAF
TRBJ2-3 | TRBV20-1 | SASLAGGPTDTQY
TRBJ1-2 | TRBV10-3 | AISESQREGGYT
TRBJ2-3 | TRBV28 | ASSLPGQDSTDTQY
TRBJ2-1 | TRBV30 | AWSEWGTGNEQF
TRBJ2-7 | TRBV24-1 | ATLGERKPLPGSLGTAAYEQY
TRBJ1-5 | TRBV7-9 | ATRTGENQPQH
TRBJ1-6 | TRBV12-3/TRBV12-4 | ASSLGTARSLH
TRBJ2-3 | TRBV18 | ASSRDSGTTQDTQY
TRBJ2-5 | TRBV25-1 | ASSEWGQGATETQY
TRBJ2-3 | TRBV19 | ASRDERGTDTQY